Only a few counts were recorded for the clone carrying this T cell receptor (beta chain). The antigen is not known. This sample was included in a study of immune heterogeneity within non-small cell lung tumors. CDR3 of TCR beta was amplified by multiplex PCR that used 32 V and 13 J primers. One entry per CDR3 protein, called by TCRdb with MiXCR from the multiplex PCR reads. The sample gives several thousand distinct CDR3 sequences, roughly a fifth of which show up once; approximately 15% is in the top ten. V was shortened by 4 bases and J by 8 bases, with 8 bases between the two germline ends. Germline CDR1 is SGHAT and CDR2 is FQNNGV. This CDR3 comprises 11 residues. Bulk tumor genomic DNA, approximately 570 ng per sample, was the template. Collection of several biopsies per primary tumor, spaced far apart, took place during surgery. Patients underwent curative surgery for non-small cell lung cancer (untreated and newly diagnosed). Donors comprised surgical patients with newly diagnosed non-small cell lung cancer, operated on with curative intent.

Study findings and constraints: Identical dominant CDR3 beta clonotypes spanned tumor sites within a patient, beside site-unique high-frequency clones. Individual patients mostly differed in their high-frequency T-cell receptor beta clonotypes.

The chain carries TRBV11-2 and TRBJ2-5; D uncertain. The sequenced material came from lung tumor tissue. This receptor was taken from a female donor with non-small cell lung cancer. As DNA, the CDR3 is TGTGCCAGCAGCTCAGGAGAAACCCAGTACTTC. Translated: CASSSGETQYF. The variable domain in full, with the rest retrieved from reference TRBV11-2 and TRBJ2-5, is EAGVAQSPRYKIIEKRQSVAFWCNPISGHATLYWYQQILGQGPKLLIQFQNNGVVDDSQLPKDRFSAERLKGVDSTLKIQPAKLEDSAVYLCASSSGETQYFGPGTRLLVL.